In its sample, the clone carrying this T cell receptor beta chain was seen once. The record originates from a study of control samples from healthy donors and cancer patients. Sequencing was performed with immunoSEQ multiplex PCR; in TCRdb, only in-frame clones are kept and a portion is missing. The repertoire has under 150,000 clones, around 85% of them found once; the top ten carry roughly 8.7%. The V end lost 5 bases, the J end lost 2 bases, and 10 bases lay between the germline ends. The CDR3 extends over 14 amino acids. In germline, CDR1 is SEHNR, CDR2 FQNEAQ (reference sequence). The sequence came from a woman in her twenties or thirties in good health. The chain combines TRBV7-9 with TRBJ1-3, with D unclear. The source material was blood. CDR3 in DNA: TGTGCCAGCAGCCCGAGTAGGGCTGGAAACACCATATATTTT. Residues: CASSPSRAGNTIYF. Full variable domain (missing parts from reference TRBV7-9 and TRBJ1-3): DTGVSQNPRHKITKRGQNVTFRCDPISEHNRLYWYRQTLGQGPEFLTYFQNEAQLEKSRLLSDRFSAERPKGSFSTLEIQRTEQGDSAMYLCASSPSRAGNTIYFGEGSWLTVV.